These 25 T cell receptor beta chains were all obtained from the same sample, sequenced in a study of shared clonotypes between healthy human individuals. Some clones are missing from TCRdb's copy, which holds only in-frame ones; the method was immunoSEQ multiplex PCR. The sample has roughly 590,000 clones; 95% to 96% are singletons. Positive CCR7 selection of CD45RO-negative cells yielded the naive CD8 cells, and terminally differentiated effector memory CD45RA+ cells were excluded. What was sequenced was naive CD8+ T cells sorted from blood. The source is a woman aged 25 to 39 in good health.

This chain uses TRBV14 with TRBJ2-3, with D uncertain. V was pared by 4 bases and J by 2 bases, with 7 bases between. CDR1 and CDR2 (germline): SGHDN, FVKESK. CDR3 size: 13 residues. The DNA of the CDR3 is TGTGCCAGCAGCCTCTACTACACAGATACGCAGTATTTT. This codes for CASSLYYTDTQYF.

This chain joins TRBV11-2 and TRBJ2-1, with D perhaps TRBD1 (5 bases). This CDR3 contains 17 residues. Trimming removed 5 bases from V and 1 base from J, with 18 bases in between. CDR1 and CDR2 from the germline V gene are SGHAT and FQNNGV. The CDR3 here is CASSPGPGRPSYNEQFF. CDR3 sequence (DNA): TGTGCCAGCAGCCCAGGGCCGGGCCGACCTTCCTACAATGAGCAGTTCTTC.

CDR3 region: CASSVRFTYEQYF. The CDR3 DNA is TGTGCCAGCAGTGTGCGTTTTACCTACGAGCAGTACTTC. V usage is TRBV27 and J usage is TRBJ2-7; D uncertain. The CDR3 length is 13 residues. V lost 5 bases to trimming and J lost 2 bases, with 10 bases between them. Germline V CDR1 and CDR2: MNHEY, SMNVEV (reference sequence).

This clone was counted a single time. The CDR3 loop is CASSRQGAGTEAFF. The CDR3 nucleotides are TGTGCCAGCAGTAGACAGGGGGCTGGCACTGAAGCTTTCTTT. This chain connects TRBV6-6 to TRBJ1-1; TRBD1 aligns across 10 bases. After removal of 5 bases from V and 4 bases from J, the junction contained 4 bases not matched to a gene. Germline V gives CDR1 MNHNY, CDR2 SVGAGI (reference sequence). The CDR3 covers 14 residues.

The chain carries TRBV15 and TRBJ2-2, with D perhaps TRBD1 or TRBD2 (6 bases each). This CDR3 has 13 amino acids. Germline V CDR1 and CDR2: LNHNV, YYDKDF (reference sequence). Trimming cost V 9 bases and J 0 bases, with 8 bases left between them. CDR3 in DNA: TGTGCCACTAGGGGGGCGAACACCGGGGAGCTGTTTTTT. Its translation is CATRGANTGELFF.

Only one count was recorded for this clone. The V and J genes are TRBV7-2 and TRBJ2-7; 13 bases are a match to TRBD2. V lost 3 bases to trimming and J lost 0 bases; unmatched junction nucleotides: 5. Germline V gene lookup returns CDR1 SGHTA and CDR2 FQGNSA. The CDR3 loop spans 17 amino acids. CDR3: CASSFGLAGDRSYEQYF. The CDR3 DNA reads TGTGCCAGCAGCTTTGGACTAGCGGGAGACCGCTCCTACGAGCAGTACTTC.

The count of this clone is one. The J gene is TRBJ2-7, the V gene TRBV6-5, with D maybe TRBD1 (5 bases). From germline, CDR1 is MNHEY and CDR2 SVGAGI. There are 12 residues in the CDR3. The germline V and J ends were trimmed by 5 bases and 1 base, with 6 bases remaining between them. DNA of the CDR3: TGTGCCAGCAGTACAGGATCCTACGAGCAGTACTTC. Protein sequence: CASSTGSYEQYF.

This clone has just one count. CDR3 in DNA: TGTGCCAGCAGCGTAGTGACTAGCGCGTACAATGAGCAGTTCTTC. This gives the protein CASSVVTSAYNEQFF. This chain connects TRBV9 to TRBJ2-1; 8 nucleotides align to TRBD2. After removal of 0 bases from V and 4 bases from J, the junction contained 3 bases not matched to a gene. The CDR3 extends over 15 amino acids. The V gene's germline CDR1 is SGDLS and CDR2 YYNGEE.

The chain is built from TRBV29-1 and TRBJ2-7; D tentatively reads TRBD1 or TRBD2 (5 bases each). This CDR3 comprises 14 residues. Per the germline V gene, CDR1 is SQVTM and CDR2 is ANQGSEA. V lost 6 bases and J 2 bases, leaving 17 bases between the germline ends. The CDR3 DNA follows: TGCAGCGTGGGGGATACAACACTAACCTACGAGCAGTACTTC. Translated, it gives CSVGDTTLTYEQYF.

In its sample, this clone was seen once. The chain couples TRBV6-5 to TRBJ2-1, with 8 bases that match TRBD2. CDR1 MNHEY and CDR2 SVGAGI come from the germline V gene. There are 16 residues in the CDR3. V shed 3 bases and J 2 bases; nucleotides not matched to a gene: 6. CDR3 nucleotides: TGTGCCAGCAGTTATTCCGGGGGGGGAGCCTACAATGAGCAGTTCTTC. Translated: CASSYSGGGAYNEQFF.

CDR3 residues: CASSIVGQANYGYTF. DNA of the CDR3: TGTGCCAGTAGTATAGTCGGGCAGGCTAACTATGGCTACACCTTC. The V and J genes are TRBV19 and TRBJ1-2; no definite D call. CDR1 is LNHDA and CDR2 is SQIVND in the germline V gene (reference sequence). V was shortened by 1 base and J by 0 bases, with 9 bases between the two germline ends. This CDR3 comprises 15 residues.

CDR3: CASSFASASANNEQFF. As DNA, the CDR3 is TGTGCCAGCAGTTTCGCCTCGGCTAGCGCTAACAATGAGCAGTTCTTC. The chain combines TRBV27 with TRBJ2-1; tentative D call: TRBD2 (6 bases). The V end lost 3 bases, the J end lost 5 bases, and 17 bases lay between the germline ends. Germline values: CDR1 MNHEY, CDR2 SMNVEV (reference sequence). The CDR3 is 16 residues long.

V gene TRBV5-5 combines with J gene TRBJ2-7; D is possibly TRBD1 (6 bases). Trimming removed 4 bases from V and 6 bases from J, with 17 bases in between. CDR1 and CDR2 (germline): SGHKS, YYEKEE (reference sequence). This CDR3 region has 14 residues. CDR3 bases: TGTGCCAGCAGCCCCTACAGGGCGCAGGGCGAGCAGTACTTC. Translating it yields CASSPYRAQGEQYF. The full variable domain, with the rest looked up from reference TRBV5-5 and TRBJ2-7, is DAGVTQSPTHLIKTRGQQVTLRCSPISGHKSVSWYQQVLGQGPQFIFQYYEKEERGRGNFPDRFSARQFPNYSSELNVNALLLGDSALYLCASSPYRAQGEQYFGPGTRLTVT.

This chain uses TRBV5-5 with TRBJ1-2, with TRBD1 identical over 9 bases. The junction had 6 bases not matched to a gene; V was cut back by 2 bases and J by 7 bases. Germline V gives CDR1 SGHKS, CDR2 YYEKEE (reference sequence). The CDR3 loop spans 14 amino acids. The CDR3 is CASSFGTGSSGYTF. DNA of the CDR3: TGTGCCAGCAGCTTCGGGACAGGGAGTAGTGGCTACACCTTC.

V is TRBV6-5 and J is TRBJ2-1; 13 bases are shared with TRBD2. The CDR3 is made up of 15 amino acids. Trimming at V came to 6 bases and at J to 5 bases, leaving 4 bases not matched to a gene. Germline V gene lookup returns CDR1 MNHEY and CDR2 SVGAGI. The CDR3: CASRTGTSGNNEQFF. CDR3 DNA sequence: TGTGCCAGCAGAACCGGGACTAGCGGGAACAATGAGCAGTTCTTC.

Of note for this clone: The same CDR3 also results from other DNA sequences found in this sample. The chain carries TRBV27 and TRBJ2-2; TRBD2 might be the D (5 bases). The CDR3 loop spans 14 amino acids. Germline V lookup: CDR1 MNHEY, CDR2 SMNVEV (reference sequence). V was trimmed by 5 bases and J by 1 base, leaving 8 bases between them. The CDR3 sequence is CASSAGLNTGELFF. CDR3 nucleotides: TGTGCCAGCAGTGCCGGACTGAACACCGGGGAGCTGTTTTTT.

V usage is TRBV2 and J usage is TRBJ2-7; TRBD2 is a possible D gene (5 bases). Trimming removed 6 bases at V and 0 bases at J, with 9 bases between. This CDR3 has 13 residues. Per germline, CDR1 SNHLY and CDR2 FYNNEI. The CDR3 reads CASRSGSSYEQYF. The DNA of the CDR3 is TGTGCCAGCAGATCGGGGAGCTCCTACGAGCAGTACTTC.

This chain uses TRBV2 with TRBJ1-5; D is unclear. Trimming removed 10 bases from V and 4 bases from J, with 11 bases in between. This CDR3 is 12 amino acids long. The germline V gene encodes CDR1 SNHLY and CDR2 FYNNEI. The CDR3 region has the DNA TGTGCCACAACGGACGGTAATCAGCCCCAGCATTTT. It specifies CATTDGNQPQHF.

The rearrangement joins TRBV9 to TRBJ2-2; no clear D. The CDR3 covers 16 residues. CDR1 and CDR2 (germline): SGDLS, YYNGEE. The V gene lost 0 bases and the J gene lost 5 bases, with 14 bases spanning the gap. The CDR3 spells CASSVVEGWWTGELFF. CDR3 bases: TGTGCCAGCAGCGTAGTTGAAGGGTGGTGGACCGGGGAGCTGTTTTTT.

The chain is built from TRBV7-2 and TRBJ2-7, with 11 positions matching TRBD2. The CDR3 spans 15 residues. With 5 bases clipped from V and 4 bases from J, the junction kept 7 bases outside the gene matches. Germline V lookup: CDR1 SGHTA, CDR2 FQGNSA. The CDR3 sequence is CASSAGTSGPYEQYF. CDR3 in DNA: TGTGCCAGCAGCGCCGGGACTAGCGGACCTTACGAGCAGTACTTC.

The chain uses TRBV15 and TRBJ2-7; 9 bases align to TRBD1. The CDR3 consists of 12 residues. The germline gives CDR1 LNHNV, CDR2 YYDKDF (reference sequence). Trimming took 9 bases from V and 3 from J; bases not matched to a gene: 3. The CDR3 region has the DNA TGTGCCACGTCGGGACAGGGCTACGAGCAGTACTTC. Translating it yields CATSGQGYEQYF.

The rearrangement uses TRBV7-9 and TRBJ2-5, with 7 bases identical to TRBD1. Unmatched junction bases numbered 14, after V lost 5 bases and J lost 5 bases. CDR1 is SEHNR, CDR2 FQNEAQ, per germline (reference sequence). The CDR3 totals 16 residues. CDR3 nucleotide sequence: TGTGCCAGCAGCCCCACTACTGACAGGGCTTGGGAGACCCAGTACTTC. Its translation: CASSPTTDRAWETQYF.

DNA for the CDR3: TGTGCCAGCAGCCCCGGGGAAGATCTCGGAGAGACCCAGTACTTC. Translated, it gives CASSPGEDLGETQYF. The chain carries TRBV7-6 and TRBJ2-5, with D perhaps matching TRBD2 (5 bases). Germline lookup yields CDR1 SGHVS and CDR2 FNYEAQ. The CDR3 sequence is 15 residues long. Trimming shortened V by 5 bases and J by 4 bases, and 17 bases separated the two germline ends.

The gene calls are TRBV5-8 and TRBJ2-1; D is uncertain. Trimming removed 1 base from V and 8 bases from J, with 7 bases in between. The length of the CDR3 is 12 residues. Germline lookup yields CDR1 SGHTS and CDR2 YDEGEE. In nucleotides, the CDR3 is TGTGCCAGCAGCTTGAAGATCGATGAGCAGTTCTTC. Amino acid sequence: CASSLKIDEQFF.

The V and J genes are TRBV27 and TRBJ2-7; no definite D call. Germline CDR1 and CDR2: MNHEY and SMNVEV (reference sequence). This CDR3 is 14 amino acids long. The ends were cut back, 2 bases at V and 6 bases at J, with 14 bases in the middle. The CDR3 DNA follows: TGTGCCAGCAGTTTACCAGGAGAGGTGGGCGAGCAGTACTTC. Translation: CASSLPGEVGEQYF.